This T cell receptor beta chain derives from a study of T cell responses to AZD1222 COVID-19 vaccine. Generated by immunoSEQ multiplex PCR, the TCRdb table keeps only in-frame clones and is missing some. This sample yields under 150,000 clones, of which approximately 85% are seen a single time; about 1.5% belongs to the top ten. The study's findings and limits: Nearly half of spike-specific TCRs reportedly target unmutated variant regions. The sample set comprised mostly white British donors with more females, and clonal diversity was possibly underestimated. Mapped onto spike, vaccine-associated CD4 TCRs spanned it and were dominant at 160-218 and 743-854.

In regard to this clone: What it binds is not known.

The TCR was taken from an adult in good health. Sequencing used peripheral blood, obtained on day 0 of AZD1222 vaccination.

DNA of the CDR3: TGTGCCAGCAGTCCCGCCCGCCATGAGCAGTTCTTC. Protein sequence: CASSPARHEQFF. The V call is TRBV27, the J call TRBJ2-1; D remains ambiguous. This CDR3 comprises 12 residues. The germline V gene encodes CDR1 MNHEY and CDR2 SMNVEV (reference sequence). V gave up 5 bases and J gave up 8 bases, with 10 bases separating them.